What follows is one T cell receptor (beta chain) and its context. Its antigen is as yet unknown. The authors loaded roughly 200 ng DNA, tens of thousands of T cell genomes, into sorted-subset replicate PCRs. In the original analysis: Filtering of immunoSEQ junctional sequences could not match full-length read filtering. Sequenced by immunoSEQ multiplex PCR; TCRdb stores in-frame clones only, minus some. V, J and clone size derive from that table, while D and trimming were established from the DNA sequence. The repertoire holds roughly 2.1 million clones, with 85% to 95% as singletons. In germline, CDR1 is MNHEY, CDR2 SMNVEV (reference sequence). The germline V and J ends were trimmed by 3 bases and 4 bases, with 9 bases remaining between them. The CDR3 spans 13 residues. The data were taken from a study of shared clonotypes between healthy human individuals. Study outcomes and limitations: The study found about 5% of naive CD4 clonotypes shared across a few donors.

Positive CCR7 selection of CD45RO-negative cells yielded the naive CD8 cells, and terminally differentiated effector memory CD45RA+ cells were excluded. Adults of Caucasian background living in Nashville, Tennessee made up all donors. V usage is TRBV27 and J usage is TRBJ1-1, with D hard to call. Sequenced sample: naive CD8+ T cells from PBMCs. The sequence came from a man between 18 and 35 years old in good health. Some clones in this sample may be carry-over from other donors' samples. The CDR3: CASSFAQTTEAFF. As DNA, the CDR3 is TGTGCCAGCAGTTTCGCCCAGACCACTGAAGCTTTCTTT.